This TCR beta chain was captured in a study of cytomegalovirus exposure and HLA in healthy donors. Points from the study as a whole: Later on, a genetic analysis was performed. It linked a missense variant in DCLRE1C with V- and J-gene trimming of TCR beta. A later analysis linked some 17,000 TCR beta sequences to HLA alleles at 0.05 false discovery rate. Follow-up analysis found HLA locus-dependent TCR association rates, highest for DRB1 and lowest for HLA-C. As was reported, the classifier diagnosed cytomegalovirus status with high specificity and sensitivity.

The PCR ran on 60 Vbeta and 13 Jbeta primers. TCRdb's copy holds only in-frame clones and misses some; the assay was immunoSEQ multiplex PCR. Of roughly 140,000 clones in the sample, around 79% were seen once. Germline CDR1 SGDLS, CDR2 YYNGEE. The CDR3 spans 18 residues. After removal of 0 bases from V and 4 bases from J, the junction contained 8 bases not matched to a gene. Of note for this clone: The antigen is undetermined.

The specimen sequenced was PBMCs. The receptor's source is a male donor in good health and CMV-seronegative. This chain connects TRBV9 to TRBJ2-2; TRBD1 agrees at 11 bases. The CDR3 bases are TGTGCCAGCAGCGTAGCTTTAGGGACAGGGGGGGGCACCGGGGAGCTGTTTTTT. Translated, it gives CASSVALGTGGGTGELFF.